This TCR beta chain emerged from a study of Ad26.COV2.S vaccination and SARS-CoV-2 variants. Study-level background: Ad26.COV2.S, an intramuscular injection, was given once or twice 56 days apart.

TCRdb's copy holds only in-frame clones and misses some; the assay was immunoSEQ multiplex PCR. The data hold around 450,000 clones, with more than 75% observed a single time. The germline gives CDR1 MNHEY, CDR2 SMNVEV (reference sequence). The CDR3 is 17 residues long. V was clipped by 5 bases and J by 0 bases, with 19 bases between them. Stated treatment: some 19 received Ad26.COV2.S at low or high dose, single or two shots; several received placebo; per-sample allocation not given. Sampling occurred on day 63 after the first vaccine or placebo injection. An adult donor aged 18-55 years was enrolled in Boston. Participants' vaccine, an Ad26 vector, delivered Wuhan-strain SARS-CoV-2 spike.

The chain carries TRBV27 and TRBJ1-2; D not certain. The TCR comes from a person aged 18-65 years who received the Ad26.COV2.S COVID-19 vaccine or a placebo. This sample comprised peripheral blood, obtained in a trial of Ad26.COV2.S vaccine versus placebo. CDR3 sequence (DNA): TGTGCCAGCAGTCCCACGGCTGGCTCTTTAGCTAACTATGGCTACACCTTC. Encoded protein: CASSPTAGSLANYGYTF.